Listed below are T cell receptor beta chains from one sample, sequenced in a study of blood T cell repertoires in COVID-19. This table comes from immunoSEQ multiplex PCR, and its TCRdb copy is limited to in-frame clones, with some not included. The repertoire includes about 160,000 clones, more than 70% of them detected once, and more than 9% sits in the top ten. Sequenced: peripheral blood. The receptors derive from an elderly woman with active or convalescent COVID-19. CDR3s include the opening cysteine and the closing phenylalanine or tryptophan. The order of the fields is V gene, J gene, clone size, CDR3 length, D gene, CDR3 protein. A D gene is named only where the DNA matches it firmly. The size field is filled for only some rows; it gives once, few, many or a size class.

TRBV29-1	TRBJ1-2	.	12	.	CSVVGQNYGYTF
TRBV25-1	TRBJ2-3	.	15	.	CASSETGMSTDTQYF
TRBV6-5	TRBJ1-6	once	15	.	CASRGGRRAVSPLHF
TRBV19	TRBJ2-3	.	17	.	CASSDPITQKGTDTQYF
TRBV5-1	TRBJ1-1	.	13	TRBD1	CASSTTGITEAFF
TRBV10-3	TRBJ2-1	.	20	TRBD2	CAISESGRLAGSSSYNEQFF
TRBV6-1	TRBJ1-5	once	15	TRBD1	CASSEVTGVGQPQHF
TRBV24-1	TRBJ2-1	.	15	.	CATSDLRRADNEQFF
TRBV14	TRBJ2-2	once	16	.	CASSLQLLANTGELFF
TRBV3-1/TRBV3-2	TRBJ2-5	.	17	TRBD2	CASSQKGGLAGEGTQYF